The present T cell receptor (beta chain) was sequenced within a study of Ad26.COV2.S vaccination and SARS-CoV-2 variants. The wider study: This donor came from the COV1001 trial of Ad26.COV2.S.

Treatment given: approximately 18 received Ad26.COV2.S at low or high dose, single or two shots; several received placebo; per-sample allocation not given. The samples were gathered on day 63 after the first injection of vaccine or placebo. General study points: Vaccine recipients posted higher spike-specific TCR breadth than their placebo counterparts.

Method: immunoSEQ multiplex PCR; TCRdb's copy keeps in-frame clones and lacks some. The sample holds about 460,000 clones; roughly nine tenths are singletons and the top ten take 1.7%. This clone was observed a few times. Its antigen is not known. Germline V CDR1 and CDR2: SGHNT, YYREEE (reference sequence). The germline V and J ends were trimmed by 5 bases and 1 base, with 13 bases remaining between them. CDR3 size: 14 residues. The sequence was obtained from a person between 18 and 59 years old who received the Ad26.COV2.S COVID-19 vaccine or a placebo. This rearrangement joins TRBV5-4 to TRBJ2-7; possible D gene TRBD1, 6 bases. The sequences come from peripheral blood, collected in a trial of Ad26.COV2.S vaccine versus placebo. CDR3 nucleotide sequence: TGTGCCAGCAGTTTTAACAGGGAATCCTACGAGCAGTACTTC. Translating it yields CASSFNRESYEQYF.